These 13 T cell receptor beta chains share one sample of origin, sequenced in a study of PD-1 blockade in classical Hodgkin lymphoma (TCRdb year 2020). The time point tag for this specimen amounts to: cycle 2 day 1 (C2D1) of nivolumab. Every trial patient had relapsed following autologous stem cell transplantation, and prior brentuximab vedotin exposure was what differed among cohorts A, B and C. The library was made by the immunoSEQ multiplex PCR assay. TCRdb provides this immuneACCESS table in a form limited to in-frame rearrangements. Some clones are lacking; in checked studies, under half of them reflect an unresolved V gene, and why the rest are absent is not known. The sample table shows more than 20,000 clones, and around four fifths are seen once. The ten largest account for 15% to 20% of the sample. Sequenced here: peripheral blood mononuclear cells (PBMCs), sampled before the second cycle of nivolumab. These receptors were obtained from a human donor with classical Hodgkin lymphoma.

V gene TRBV7-8 combines with J gene TRBJ2-7, with 11 bases lining up with TRBD2. The CDR3 is made up of 16 amino acids. Germline trimming cut 1 base from V and 0 bases from J; bases unmatched to any gene: 2. Germline CDR1 is SGHVS and CDR2 is FQNEAQ. The CDR3 region has the DNA TGTGCCAGCAGCTTAGGGGGACTAGCGGACTCCTACGAGCAGTACGTC. Translating it yields CASSLGGLADSYEQYV.

This rearrangement joins TRBV5-4 to TRBJ1-2, with D hard to call. The CDR3 contains 15 residues. CDR1 is SGHNT and CDR2 is YYREEE in the germline V gene (reference sequence). V was clipped by 4 bases and J by 4 bases, with 17 bases between them. The CDR3 nucleotides are TGTGCCAGCAGCCCGGCCTCTCAAACCCGCTATGGCTACACCTTC. It is translated as CASSPASQTRYGYTF. Based on the CDR3 plus reference TRBV5-4 and TRBJ1-2, the full variable domain is ETGVTQSPTHLIKTRGQQVTLRCSSQSGHNTVSWYQQALGQGPQFIFQYYREEENGRGNFPPRFSGLQFPNYSSELNVNALELDDSALYLCASSPASQTRYGYTFGSGTRLTVV.

This chain joins TRBV7-6 and TRBJ1-3; TRBD1 matches 7 bases. This CDR3 is 14 amino acids long. Germline trimming cut 7 bases from V and 7 bases from J; bases unmatched to any gene: 10. Germline assignment: CDR1 SGHVS and CDR2 FNYEAQ. CDR3 amino acids: CASIGGTAWNTIYF. CDR3 sequence (DNA): TGTGCCAGCATCGGTGGGACAGCGTGGAACACCATATATTTT. Complete variable domain (other parts from reference TRBV7-6 and TRBJ1-3): GAGVSQSPRYKVTKRGQDVALRCDPISGHVSLYWYRQALGQGPEFLTYFNYEAQQDKSGLPNDRFSAERPEGSISTLTIQRTEQRDSAMYRCASIGGTAWNTIYFGEGSWLTVV.

The gene calls are TRBV11-1 and TRBJ2-7; D is undetermined. Trimming removed 7 bases from V and 5 bases from J, with 6 bases in between. The CDR3 is 10 amino acids. CDR1 and CDR2 (germline): SGHAT, FQDESV (reference sequence). The CDR3 DNA reads TGTGCCAGCACCGTGAACGAGCAGTACTTC. This encodes CASTVNEQYF.

This chain joins TRBV13 and TRBJ2-1; D gene unclear. CDR3 size: 13 residues. V lost 1 base to trimming and J lost 5 bases, with 6 bases between them. Germline V CDR1 and CDR2: PRHDT, FYEKMQ (reference sequence). This CDR3 reads CASSLVRDNEQFF. The CDR3 bases are TGTGCCAGCAGCTTAGTCCGCGACAATGAGCAGTTCTTC.

The chain has TRBV15 and TRBJ1-1; 8 nucleotides match TRBD1. V lost 5 bases and J lost 5; bases outside the gene matches: 10. The germline V gene has CDR1 LNHNV and CDR2 YYDKDF (reference sequence). The CDR3 spans 15 residues. The CDR3, as DNA: TGTGCCACCAGCGGAGGACAGGGAGGGGGAACTGAAGCTTTCTTT. Encoded protein: CATSGGQGGGTEAFF.

This clone was observed a few times. This chain connects TRBV7-2 to TRBJ2-4; D is undetermined. With 1 base removed from V and 12 bases from J, the gap between germline ends came to 10 bases. The CDR3 totals 12 residues. CDR1 is SGHTA, CDR2 FQGNSA, per germline. Written as DNA, the CDR3 is TGTGCCAGCAGCTTAGTGGGGTCTCCTCAGTACTTC. Amino acid sequence: CASSLVGSPQYF.

The chain uses TRBV5-1 and TRBJ2-7; 7 bases are a match to TRBD1. Germline CDR1 reads SGHRS; CDR2 reads YFSETQ. CDR3 length: 15 residues. V was clipped by 2 bases and J by 5 bases; unmatched bases: 10. The CDR3, as DNA: TGCGCCAGCAGCTTTGGGTGGGGGACAGTTAACGAGCAGTACTTC. This codes for CASSFGWGTVNEQYF. The full variable domain, completed using reference TRBV5-1 and TRBJ2-7, is KAGVTQTPRYLIKTRGQQVTLSCSPISGHRSVSWYQQTPGQGLQFLFEYFSETQRNKGNFPGRFSGRQFSNSRSEMNVSTLELGDSALYLCASSFGWGTVNEQYFGPGTRLTVT.

This chain uses TRBV18 with TRBJ2-7, with D tentatively TRBD1 or TRBD2 (6 bases each). Trimming removed 1 base at V and 7 bases at J, with 29 bases between. CDR3 size: 19 residues. The V gene's germline CDR1 is KGHSH and CDR2 LQKENI. The CDR3 reads CASSPLGLPGQLPAGEQYF. In DNA, the CDR3 is TGTGCCAGCTCACCACTTGGCCTTCCGGGACAACTACCTGCGGGAGAGCAGTACTTC.

CDR3 DNA: TGTGCCAGCAGCGCCACGGGCAGGGCCGAGCAGTACTTC. It codes for CASSATGRAEQYF. This rearrangement joins TRBV9 to TRBJ2-7; maybe TRBD1 (5 bases). With 3 bases removed from V and 6 bases from J, the gap between germline ends came to 13 bases. The length of the CDR3 is 13 residues. The germline CDR1 and CDR2 sequences are SGDLS and YYNGEE.

The CDR3 here is CASSKFTEGRKNIQYF. The CDR3, as DNA: TGCGCCAGCAGTAAATTTACGGAGGGTAGAAAAAACATTCAGTACTTC. This chain uses TRBV23-1 with TRBJ2-4, with TRBD2 as a possible D gene (6 bases). TRBV23-1 is noted as an ORF with a role that remains uncertain. The V and J ends lost 5 bases and 4 bases respectively, with 18 bases between them. CDR3 length: 16 amino acids.

The rearrangement uses TRBV13 and TRBJ2-7; TRBD1 matches 7 bases. The germline CDR1 and CDR2 sequences are PRHDT and FYEKMQ (reference sequence). The CDR3 spans 14 residues. With V trimmed by 5 bases and J by 2 bases, 6 bases remained unmatched. CDR3 DNA sequence: TGTGCCAGCAGCGCACAGGGACAGACCTACGAGCAGTACGTC. As protein: CASSAQGQTYEQYV.

The chain is built from TRBV4-1 and TRBJ2-5, with 7 positions matching TRBD2. Trimming took 0 bases from V and 3 from J; bases not matched to a gene: 4. Germline values: CDR1 MGHRA, CDR2 YSYEKL. The CDR3 loop spans 15 amino acids. CDR3 nucleotide sequence: TGCGCCAGCAGCCAAGATCGGGGGGTCAAAGAGACCCAGTACTTC. This sequence encodes CASSQDRGVKETQYF.